Each of the 29 T cell receptor beta chains below was sequenced from the same sample in a study of T cells in Graves' hyperthyroidism and ophthalmopathy. Authors of the study amplified TCR beta CDR3 regions from RNA transcripts. When the TCR CDR3 underwent first-round RT-PCR, the HTBI primer set was used. Each CDR3 protein gets one entry after TCRdb re-called the multiplex PCR reads with MiXCR. The table records some 370,000 distinct CDR3 sequences, more than 12% of them present only once. The sequenced sample was blood. These receptors all stem from a man in his fifties or sixties with Graves' ophthalmopathy.

This clonotype came up many times. The J gene is TRBJ2-1, the V gene TRBV7-3; TRBD2 aligns across 7 bases. Germline assignment: CDR1 SGHTA and CDR2 FQGTGA. The CDR3 consists of 15 residues. V lost 0 bases to trimming and J lost 4 bases; unmatched junction nucleotides: 3. Here the CDR3 DNA reads TGTGCCAGCAGCTTAACGGCTAGCGGTTACAATGAGCAGTTCTTC. It translates to CASSLTASGYNEQFF.

The gene calls are TRBV28 and TRBJ1-5; D not certain. Germline CDR1 and CDR2: MDHEN and SYDVKM. The CDR3 is 13 residues long. V was shortened by 4 bases and J by 9 bases, with 13 bases between the two germline ends. DNA of the CDR3: TGTGCCAGCAGTTCCCCGGCGAACGGGCCCCAGCATTTT. Residues: CASSSPANGPQHF.

The chain uses TRBV7-2 and TRBJ1-6; the D gene is possibly TRBD1 (6 bases). CDR3 size: 19 residues. Germline CDR1 is SGHTA and CDR2 is FQGNSA. V gave up 4 bases and J gave up 9 bases, with 28 bases separating them. The DNA of the CDR3 is TGTGCCAGCAGCTCCTCCCGGGGGGCCAGGATCAATCCAAGTTCACCCCTCCACTTT. Its protein is CASSSSRGARINPSSPLHF.

This clonotype has ten or more counts. The rearrangement joins TRBV7-8 to TRBJ2-5, with 9 bases lining up with TRBD1. Per germline, CDR1 SGHVS and CDR2 FQNEAQ. V lost 5 bases to trimming and J lost 6 bases; unmatched junction nucleotides: 10. This CDR3 has 15 residues. CDR3: CASSVGQGLRKTQYF. The CDR3 nucleotides are TGTGCCAGCAGCGTGGGACAGGGCCTTAGGAAGACCCAGTACTTC.

Ten or more counts support this clonotype. The chain uses TRBV20-1 and TRBJ2-7, with 7 bases lining up with TRBD2. The V and J ends lost 4 bases and 2 bases, in that order; junction bases with no gene match: 8. The CDR3 sequence is 14 residues long. The germline CDR1 and CDR2 sequences are DFQATT and SNEGSKA (reference sequence). The CDR3 region has the DNA TGCAGTGCTACCGGGACTACATTCACCTACGAGCAGTACTTC. Translated: CSATGTTFTYEQYF.

This chain joins TRBV5-8 and TRBJ2-7; TRBD2 agrees at 9 bases. The CDR3 has 15 amino acids. The germline CDR1 and CDR2 sequences are SGHTS and YDEGEE. V lost 2 bases, J lost 3 bases, and 6 bases stayed unmatched. In DNA, the CDR3 is TGTGCCAGCAGCTTAGAACCTAGCGGGGACTACGAGCAGTACTTC. Protein product: CASSLEPSGDYEQYF.

This clonotype was recorded at least ten times. The chain employs TRBV7-9 and TRBJ2-7; 7 bases match TRBD1. The CDR3 has 14 residues. The J segment lost 6 bases and the V segment lost 4 bases, leaving 9 bases of the junction unmatched. Germline-derived CDR1 and CDR2 are SEHNR and FQNEAQ (reference sequence). The CDR3 loop is CASSSSLDRAEQYF. The CDR3 DNA follows: TGTGCCAGCAGCTCTAGCCTCGACAGGGCCGAGCAGTACTTC.

This sequence joins TRBV7-2 and TRBJ2-7, with no clear D. The germline gives CDR1 SGHTA, CDR2 FQGNSA. V was pared by 4 bases and J by 2 bases, with 9 bases between. The CDR3 totals 13 residues. The CDR3 loop is CASSSRETYEQYF. The CDR3 nucleotides read TGTGCCAGCAGCTCAAGGGAAACCTACGAGCAGTACTTC.

This clonotype came up many times. The chain joins TRBV9 to TRBJ2-3, with D tentatively TRBD1 (6 bases). V was trimmed by 3 bases and J by 1 base, leaving 6 bases between them. CDR1 is SGDLS and CDR2 is YYNGEE in the germline V gene. This CDR3 comprises 13 residues. The CDR3 here is CASSAGGTDTQYF. The CDR3 DNA reads as TGTGCCAGCAGCGCAGGGGGCACAGATACGCAGTATTTT. Together with reference TRBV9 and TRBJ2-3, the CDR3 gives the full variable domain: DSGVTQTPKHLITATGQRVTLRCSPRSGDLSVYWYQQSLDQGLQFLIQYYNGEERAKGNILERFSAQQFPDLHSELNLSSLELGDSALYFCASSAGGTDTQYFGPGTRLTVL.

Only a few counts were recorded for this clonotype. J is TRBJ1-5 and V is TRBV9; 9 bases line up with TRBD1. The trim removed 4 bases at V and 4 bases at J, leaving 6 bases unmatched. Per the germline V gene, CDR1 is SGDLS and CDR2 is YYNGEE. This CDR3 has 15 residues. CDR3 residues: CASSPGTGLNQPQHF. For the CDR3, the DNA is TGTGCCAGCAGCCCAGGGACAGGGTTAAATCAGCCCCAGCATTTT.

There are many counts of this clonotype. CDR3 bases: TGCGCCAGCAGGGAAACGCCTAACAATGAGCAGTTCTTC. This sequence encodes CASRETPNNEQFF. The chain has TRBV5-1 and TRBJ2-1, with unresolved D. Germline V lookup: CDR1 SGHRS, CDR2 YFSETQ. V lost 5 bases, J lost 5 bases, and 11 bases lay in between. The CDR3 runs to 13 residues.

This clonotype was counted many times. The chain recombines TRBV7-9 with TRBJ1-1; 7 nucleotides line up with TRBD1. CDR3 length: 15 residues. J gave up 1 base and V 4 bases, and 6 bases lay outside the gene matches. The germline V gene encodes CDR1 SEHNR and CDR2 FQNEAQ (reference sequence). CDR3 in DNA: TGTGCCAGCAGCTGGGCAGGGGGTCGGAACACTGAAGCTTTCTTT. It is translated as CASSWAGGRNTEAFF.

This chain joins TRBV4-1 and TRBJ2-5; D could derive from TRBD1 or TRBD2 (5 bases each). Germline assignment: CDR1 MGHRA and CDR2 YSYEKL. V was clipped by 7 bases and J by 5 bases, with 11 bases between them. The CDR3 is 12 amino acids. The chain's CDR3 is CASTGRDETQYF. As DNA, the CDR3 is TGCGCCAGCACGGGACGTGATGAGACCCAGTACTTC.

A few counts support this clonotype. V and J are TRBV29-1 and TRBJ2-1, with D perhaps TRBD2 (5 bases). With 3 bases removed from V and 4 bases from J, the gap between germline ends came to 16 bases. This CDR3 comprises 15 residues. CDR1 SQVTM and CDR2 ANQGSEA come from the germline V gene. The CDR3 region has the DNA TGCAGCGTTGACGGGGTTACTGGCTTATACAATGAGCAGTTCTTC. Translating gives CSVDGVTGLYNEQFF.

This clonotype was observed a few times. The CDR3 DNA reads TGTGCCAGTAGTATAATGGGGACCGGGGTCCAGCCCCAGCATTTT. Translated, it gives CASSIMGTGVQPQHF. The chain links TRBV19 to TRBJ1-5; D possibly corresponds to TRBD1 (5 bases). The CDR3 covers 15 residues. V was trimmed by 2 bases and J by 7 bases, leaving 15 bases between them. Germline V CDR1 and CDR2: LNHDA, SQIVND (reference sequence).

This sequence joins TRBV14 and TRBJ1-4, with 8 positions matching TRBD1. The CDR3 is made up of 13 amino acids. CDR1 and CDR2 (germline): SGHDN, FVKESK. V lost 6 bases to trimming and J lost 8 bases; unmatched junction nucleotides: 5. The CDR3, as DNA: TGTGCCAGCAGGGCATCAGGGGGCGAAAAACTGTTTTTT. Residues: CASRASGGEKLFF.

V is TRBV28 and J is TRBJ1-6; D not resolved. The CDR3 runs to 17 residues. The V end was cut by 3 bases, the J end by 0 bases, with 12 bases between. Looked up from germline, CDR1 is MDHEN and CDR2 is SYDVKM. The CDR3 DNA is TGTGCCAGCAGTTTTTGGGAGGCGAGCTCCTATAATTCACCCCTCCACTTT. This translates into CASSFWEASSYNSPLHF.

This clonotype was detected many times. V is TRBV4-2 and J is TRBJ2-3, with D possibly matching TRBD2 (6 bases). Looked up from germline, CDR1 is LGHNA and CDR2 is YNFKEQ. The CDR3 has 17 amino acids. Trimming removed 5 bases at V and 3 bases at J, with 21 bases between. This chain's CDR3 is CASSGHGSLALTDTQYF. As DNA, the CDR3 is TGTGCCAGCAGCGGGCACGGTTCGCTAGCGCTAACAGATACGCAGTATTTT.

The chain is built from TRBV20-1 and TRBJ2-7; TRBD2 agrees at 11 bases. Germline-derived CDR1 and CDR2 are DFQATT and SNEGSKA (reference sequence). After removal of 4 bases from V and 0 bases from J, the junction contained 5 bases not matched to a gene. This CDR3 is 15 amino acids long. The CDR3 region is CSATRLAGSSYEQYF. As DNA, the CDR3 is TGCAGTGCTACGAGACTAGCGGGGAGCTCCTACGAGCAGTACTTC.

This clonotype was observed at least ten times. The J gene is TRBJ2-7, the V gene TRBV7-2, with no clear D. Between the trimmed V and J ends, which lost 5 bases and 5 bases, there was a span of 7 bases. The CDR3 loop spans 11 amino acids. Germline CDR1 reads SGHTA; CDR2 reads FQGNSA. The CDR3 DNA is TGTGCCAGCAGCACCCGGAACGAGCAGTACTTC. Amino acid sequence: CASSTRNEQYF.

This clonotype has only a few counts. The CDR3 reads CAIRDREGINEQFF. CDR3 DNA sequence: TGTGCCATCAGGGACAGGGAAGGCATTAATGAGCAGTTCTTC. V usage is TRBV10-3 and J usage is TRBJ2-1; 8 bases line up with TRBD1. J gave up 7 bases and V 6 bases, and 8 bases lay outside the gene matches. Germline V gene data show CDR1 as ENHRY and CDR2 as SYGVKD. The CDR3 is 14 amino acids.

The sample holds many counts of this clonotype. One base away lies a much larger clone, so this may be a sequencing read error. The chain carries TRBV7-9 and TRBJ2-7; 7 nucleotides align to TRBD2. Germline lookup yields CDR1 SEHNR and CDR2 FQNEAQ (reference sequence). V was clipped by 0 bases and J by 6 bases; unmatched bases: 5. CDR3 size: 14 residues. CDR3 in amino acids: CASSLAGGPFEQYF. DNA of the CDR3: TGTGCCAGCAGCTTAGCGGGAGGGCCGTTCGAGCAGTACTTC.

This clonotype was seen only a few times. The gene calls are TRBV19 and TRBJ2-5, with 7 nucleotides matching TRBD1. Germline V gene data show CDR1 as LNHDA and CDR2 as SQIVND (reference sequence). V shed 3 bases, J shed 1 base, and the junction held 5 bases outside the gene matches. This CDR3 has 15 residues. The CDR3 sequence is CASSIGTVPQETQYF. The CDR3, as DNA: TGTGCCAGTAGTATTGGGACAGTCCCCCAAGAGACCCAGTACTTC.

This clonotype was observed many times. The V call is TRBV18, the J call TRBJ2-7, with D possibly TRBD2 on 5 matching bases. There are 13 residues in the CDR3. With 3 bases removed from V and 5 bases from J, the gap between germline ends came to 11 bases. CDR1 KGHSH and CDR2 LQKENI come from the germline V gene. The CDR3 spells CASSPRTLNEQYF. CDR3 nucleotide sequence: TGTGCCAGCTCACCCCGGACTTTAAACGAGCAGTACTTC.

CDR3 in amino acids: CATSGGTVNQPQHF. Here the CDR3 DNA reads TGTGCCACCAGTGGTGGGACAGTGAATCAGCCCCAGCATTTT. J is TRBJ1-5 and V is TRBV24-1; 7 bases map to TRBD1. V lost 5 bases to trimming and J lost 4 bases; unmatched junction nucleotides: 4. The CDR3 has 14 amino acids. Germline V CDR1 and CDR2: KGHDR, SFDVKD.

This clonotype has at least ten counts. The chain recombines TRBV20-1 with TRBJ2-1; 8 positions agree with TRBD2. Per the germline V gene, CDR1 is DFQATT and CDR2 is SNEGSKA (reference sequence). The CDR3 has 14 amino acids. After removal of 2 bases from V and 9 bases from J, the junction contained 9 bases not matched to a gene. In nucleotides, the CDR3 is TGCAGTGCTAGAACGGGAGGGCCGGTGCTTGAGCAGTTCTTC. It specifies CSARTGGPVLEQFF.

This clonotype was detected many times. The chain combines TRBV9 with TRBJ2-5, with D possibly TRBD2 on 7 matching bases. Per germline, CDR1 SGDLS and CDR2 YYNGEE. V lost 1 base to trimming and J lost 4 bases, with 17 bases between them. CDR3 length: 16 amino acids. The CDR3, as DNA: TGTGCCAGCAGCGTAAGAAAGGGGGGGGATCCAGAGACCCAGTACTTC. It encodes CASSVRKGGDPETQYF.

V usage is TRBV15 and J usage is TRBJ2-7; D is possibly TRBD1 (6 bases). V lost 0 bases and J lost 3, with 12 bases in between. CDR1 is LNHNV and CDR2 is YYDKDF in the germline V gene (reference sequence). This CDR3 region has 15 residues. CDR3: CATSRESRGSYEQYF. CDR3 in DNA: TGTGCCACCAGCAGAGAGAGCAGGGGAAGCTACGAGCAGTACTTC.

The rearrangement uses TRBV6-6 and TRBJ2-3; TRBD2 matches 12 bases. J gave up 2 bases and V 6 bases, and 6 bases lay outside the gene matches. The CDR3 extends over 16 amino acids. Per germline, CDR1 MNHNY and CDR2 SVGAGI (reference sequence). CDR3 sequence (DNA): TGTGCCAGCAGGCTAACTAGCGGGGGGACCACAGATACGCAGTATTTT. Its protein is CASRLTSGGTTDTQYF.